This entry lists 5 T cell receptor beta chains sequenced from one sample in a study of CD8 T cells in Susac syndrome. With random hexamers, 0.5 to 1 ug RNA was reverse transcribed. Via MiXCR, TCRdb re-called the immunoSEQ multiplex PCR reads, giving one row per CDR3 protein. The sample has tens of thousands of distinct CDR3 sequences, over 75% seen once; the top ten hold 0.5% to 0.65%. Sequenced sample: CD8+ T cells from PBMCs. Receptor source: a human donor with multiple sclerosis.

The chain couples TRBV4-1 to TRBJ2-4; D is possibly TRBD1 (5 bases). The CDR3 covers 17 residues. CDR1 and CDR2 from the germline V gene are MGHRA and YSYEKL. The V gene lost 2 bases and the J gene lost 0 bases, with 14 bases spanning the gap. The CDR3 region is CASSQRQPATAKNIQYF. For the CDR3, the DNA is TGCGCCAGCAGCCAAAGACAGCCAGCCACAGCCAAAAACATTCAGTACTTC.

Comment on this clonotype: The junction shows a germline mismatch at one end, possibly a read error. J is TRBJ2-2 and V is TRBV28, with D possibly being TRBD2 (6 bases). The CDR3 has 16 amino acids. Germline V gene lookup returns CDR1 MDHEN and CDR2 SYDVKM. CDR3 sequence: CAGSLRGFANTGELFF. Here the CDR3 DNA reads TGTGCCGGCAGTTTACGGGGGTTCGCAAACACCGGGGAGCTGTTTTTT.

The gene calls are TRBV4-3 and TRBJ2-6; D is perhaps TRBD1 (6 bases). CDR3 length: 16 amino acids. Per germline, CDR1 LGHNA and CDR2 YSLEER. V was cut by 2 bases and J by 0 bases, with 8 bases left in between. The CDR3 nucleotides are TGCGCCAGCAGCCAAAAGACAGGCTCTGGGGCCAACGTCCTGACTTTC. It specifies CASSQKTGSGANVLTF.

CDR3 nucleotide sequence: TGTGCCAGCAGTTACTCCCCAGATACGCAGTATTTT. It codes for CASSYSPDTQYF. The chain is built from TRBV6-6 and TRBJ2-3; unclear D gene. The CDR3 has 12 residues. Germline-derived CDR1 and CDR2 are MNHNY and SVGAGI (reference sequence). V lost 0 bases and J 4 bases, leaving 2 bases between the germline ends.

This rearrangement joins TRBV20-1 to TRBJ1-2, with D hard to call. There are 11 residues in the CDR3. The V gene lost 8 bases and the J gene lost 3 bases, with 10 bases spanning the gap. The germline CDR1 and CDR2 sequences are DFQATT and SNEGSKA (reference sequence). CDR3 region: CSPGKDYGYTF. In DNA, the CDR3 is TGCAGTCCCGGAAAAGACTATGGCTACACCTTC.